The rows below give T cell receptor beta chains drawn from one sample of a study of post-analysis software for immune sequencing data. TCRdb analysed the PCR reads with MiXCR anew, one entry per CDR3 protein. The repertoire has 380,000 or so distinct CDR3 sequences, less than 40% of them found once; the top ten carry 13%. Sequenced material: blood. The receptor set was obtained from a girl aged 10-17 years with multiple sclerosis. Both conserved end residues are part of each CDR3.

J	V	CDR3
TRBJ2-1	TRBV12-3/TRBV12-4	CASSYRTVWTPPYNEQFF
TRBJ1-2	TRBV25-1	CASSDTGAPYGYTF
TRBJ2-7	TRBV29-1	CSVEDLAGGQIKQYF
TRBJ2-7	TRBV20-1	CSAPGTGEAEQYF
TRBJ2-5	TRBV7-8	CASSLAGTSRETQYF
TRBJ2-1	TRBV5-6	CASSLGLLPLYNEQFF
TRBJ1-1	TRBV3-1	CASSLEGLGNTEAFF
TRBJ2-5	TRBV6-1	CASSATSSAETQYF
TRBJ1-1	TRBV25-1	CASSQGGSGTEAFF
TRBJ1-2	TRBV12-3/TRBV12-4	CASSLTEWGYGYTF
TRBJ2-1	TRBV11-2	CASSSRGTSGAHNEQFF
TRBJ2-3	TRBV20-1	CSARDGFWGELTDTQYF
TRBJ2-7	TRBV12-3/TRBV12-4	CASSLRTSGGGSYEQYF
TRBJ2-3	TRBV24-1	CATSGSGITDTQYF
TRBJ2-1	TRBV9	CASSPFSGGLNEQFF
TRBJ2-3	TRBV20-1	CSASGGLERSTDTQYF
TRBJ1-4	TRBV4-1	CASSQGSQGGEKLFF
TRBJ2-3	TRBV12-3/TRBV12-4	CASSLALAGDTDTQYF
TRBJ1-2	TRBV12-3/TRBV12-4	CASGQGVSPIGLYGYTF
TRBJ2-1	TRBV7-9	CASSFYSYNEQFF
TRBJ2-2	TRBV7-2	CASSFAGPGNTGELFF
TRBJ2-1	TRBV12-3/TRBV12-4	CASSLGELPGFF
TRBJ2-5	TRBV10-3	CAISGGGGGGETQYF
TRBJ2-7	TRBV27	CASSRATGGFYEQYF
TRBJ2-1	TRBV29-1	CSVLTGQGLTHNEQFF
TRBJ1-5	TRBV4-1	CASSQAGVLYSNQPQHF
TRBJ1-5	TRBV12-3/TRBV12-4	CASRPRGGGNQPQHF
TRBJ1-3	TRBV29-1	CSVVSGFGNTIYF
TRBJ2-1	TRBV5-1	CASSFGLAGYNEQFF
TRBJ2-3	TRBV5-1	CASSPMGQRFTDTQYF
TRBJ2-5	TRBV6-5	CASSSYREFFQETQYF
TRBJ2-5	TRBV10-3	CAISWTDQETQYF
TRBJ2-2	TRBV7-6	CASRPGAGELFF
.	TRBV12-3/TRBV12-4	CASSFRGASYEQYF
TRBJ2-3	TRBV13	CASSSPWMPSTDTQYF
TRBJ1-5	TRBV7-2	CASSSRTGDQPQHF
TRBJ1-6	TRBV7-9	CASSLELRQGTSPLHF
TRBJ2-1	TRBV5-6	CASSLGQGWDNKQFF
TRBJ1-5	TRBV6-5	CASSPRAYSNQPQHF
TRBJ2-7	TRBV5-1	CASTQKQYF
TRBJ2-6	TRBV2	CASSEARGDSLGGANVLTF
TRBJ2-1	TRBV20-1	CSARGLLSSYNEQFF
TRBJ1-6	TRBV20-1	CSARSRLGGYNSPLHF
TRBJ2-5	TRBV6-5	CASSYRRGWSDQETQYF
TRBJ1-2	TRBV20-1	CSASPRDTLAGYTF
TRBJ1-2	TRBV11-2	CATVSLGYGYTF